This entry features one T cell receptor (beta chain) sequence. These data are taken from a study of T cell changes during pregnancy in multiple sclerosis. Clones were read by immunoSEQ multiplex PCR, and TCRdb kept only the in-frame ones, dropping some. The sample consists of 50,000 to 75,000 clones, over 90% of them appearing once. V shed 4 bases and J 4 bases; nucleotides not matched to a gene: 4. Germline V gene data show CDR1 as SGHNT and CDR2 as YYREEE (reference sequence). CDR3 length: 15 residues. The starting material was CD8+ T cells from peripheral blood mononuclear cells, obtained in the third trimester of pregnancy. This TCR was recovered from a female donor with multiple sclerosis, enrolled in a pregnancy study. The rearrangement links TRBV5-4 to TRBJ2-5; 13 nucleotides align to TRBD2. This CDR3 reads CASSTSGRAGETQYF. CDR3 coding DNA: TGTGCCAGCAGCACTAGCGGGAGGGCCGGAGAGACCCAGTACTTC.